One sample yielded the 7 T cell receptor beta chains listed below, sequenced in a study of yellow fever vaccine responses in identical twins. In TCRdb, the RT-PCR reads were re-called with MiXCR into one record per CDR3 protein. The repertoire holds about 4,500 distinct CDR3 sequences, approximately 83% seen once, with 2.9% in the top ten. This specimen was T cells from blood (PBMCs), unsorted or a sorted subset (not recorded which), taken before or after yellow fever vaccination (not recorded which). The receptors here all came from a young woman who received the yellow fever vaccine.

The chain has TRBV11-2 and TRBJ2-7; D is ambiguous. Germline V gives CDR1 SGHAT, CDR2 FQNNGV. This CDR3 has 14 amino acids. V was trimmed by 3 bases and J by 1 base, leaving 10 bases between them. CDR3 coding DNA: TGTGCCAGCAGCTTGGCAGAATTTTCCTACGAGCAGTACTTC. Protein sequence: CASSLAEFSYEQYF.

The J gene is TRBJ2-5, the V gene TRBV7-2; D is ambiguous. Per germline, CDR1 SGHTA and CDR2 FQGNSA. Trimming stripped 0 bases from V and 4 bases from J, with 12 bases between. The CDR3 consists of 15 residues. The CDR3 region is CASSLADWERETQYF. CDR3 bases: TGTGCCAGCAGCTTAGCCGACTGGGAAAGAGAGACCCAGTACTTC.

This clonotype was seen just once. The V call is TRBV15, the J call TRBJ2-7; 9 bases match TRBD1. Germline V gives CDR1 LNHNV, CDR2 YYDKDF (reference sequence). The CDR3 has 15 residues. J was trimmed by 4 bases and V by 3 bases; bases with no gene match: 7. The CDR3, as DNA: TGTGCCACCAGCAGCTCCTCGGACAGGGGTTACGAGCAGTACTTC. This codes for CATSSSSDRGYEQYF.

V is TRBV6-5 and J is TRBJ1-1; D not certain. Germline V gene data show CDR1 as MNHEY and CDR2 as SVGAGI. Trimming cost V 2 bases and J 0 bases, with 13 bases left between them. The CDR3 runs to 16 residues. The CDR3 reads CASSYPESGLNTEAFF. As DNA, the CDR3 is TGTGCCAGCAGTTACCCGGAATCGGGTTTGAACACTGAAGCTTTCTTT.

The V call is TRBV29-1, the J call TRBJ2-7, with D tentatively TRBD1 or TRBD2 (5 bases each). This CDR3 region has 14 residues. Germline V lookup: CDR1 SQVTM, CDR2 ANQGSEA. Trimming pared 3 bases from V and 3 bases from J, leaving 15 bases between. CDR3 sequence reads: CSVERTGGDYEQYF. In nucleotides, the CDR3 is TGCAGCGTTGAGCGTACAGGAGGTGACTACGAGCAGTACTTC.

The chain couples TRBV12-3 or TRBV12-4 to TRBJ2-2; D possibly corresponds to TRBD2 (6 bases). The CDR3 has 16 amino acids. V lost 5 bases and J lost 6, with 19 bases in between. CDR3 protein: CASSPRPGGIAGELFF. The CDR3 nucleotides are TGTGCCAGCAGTCCCCGCCCAGGCGGGATAGCCGGGGAGCTGTTTTTT.

The sample holds a few counts of this clonotype. V is TRBV4-1 and J is TRBJ2-3, with D possibly TRBD2 on 7 matching bases. This CDR3 spans 16 amino acids. Between the trimmed V and J ends, which lost 1 base and 3 bases, there was a span of 14 bases. Germline lookup yields CDR1 MGHRA and CDR2 YSYEKL. CDR3 in DNA: TGCGCCAGCAGCCAAGCTGAGGGGGGGGAGACAGATACGCAGTATTTT. It encodes CASSQAEGGETDTQYF.